This TCR beta chain was identified during a study of cytomegalovirus exposure and HLA in healthy donors. Overall study results and limits: Several V segments, TRBV6-2 and TRBV6-3 among them, could not be told apart and were dropped.

The PCR used 60 Vbeta and 13 Jbeta primers. Profiling relied on immunoSEQ multiplex PCR, and the TCRdb table lists in-frame clones only, not all of them. The sample lists 90,000 to 100,000 clones, roughly three quarters occurring once. Points on this clone: Its target is not known.

Germline V gives CDR1 SNHLY, CDR2 FYNNEI. There are 13 residues in the CDR3. V dropped 6 bases and J dropped 3; count of bases not matched to a gene: 2. This receptor was obtained from a female donor in good health and CMV-seronegative. The genes are TRBV2 and TRBJ2-5; 9 nucleotides agree with TRBD1. Sequenced input: PBMCs. CDR3 in amino acids: CASRRDREETQYF. The CDR3 DNA is TGTGCCAGCAGACGGGACAGGGAAGAGACCCAGTACTTC.